The present entry profiles one T cell receptor (beta chain) with its context. The data belong to a study of blood T cell repertoires in COVID-19. Overall study: The United States, Italy and Spain were the sources of the acute and convalescent COVID-19 samples. Sample material is recorded as cDNA or gDNA derived from T cells, B-cell-depleted T cells, or PBMCs.

In the original processing: Nucleated cell number was recorded as an estimate derived from reference gene primer amplification. Some clones are missing from TCRdb's copy, which holds only in-frame ones; the method was immunoSEQ multiplex PCR. V, J and clone size were drawn from that table, and D and trimming were deduced from the DNA. The data show about 290,000 clones, around four fifths seen once. The germline gives CDR1 SGHRS, CDR2 YFSETQ. The CDR3 runs 14 residues. The germline V and J ends were trimmed by 4 bases and 1 base, with 11 bases remaining between them. The source material was peripheral blood. This receptor was taken from a woman between 50 and 59 years old with active or convalescent COVID-19. V and J are TRBV5-1 and TRBJ1-1, with D hard to call. CDR3 sequence reads: CASSPREGNTEAFF. The CDR3, as DNA: TGCGCCAGCAGCCCCAGAGAGGGGAACACTGAAGCTTTCTTT.